This TCR beta chain was sequenced for a study of glioma-infiltrating T cells after dendritic cell vaccination. This CDR3 has 15 residues. Germline CDR1 and CDR2: SGDLS and YYNGEE. V was clipped by 0 bases and J by 3 bases; unmatched bases: 3. The repertoire was sequenced with immunoSEQ multiplex PCR; TCRdb's copy has only in-frame clones and lacks some. The sample holds 70,000 to 90,000 clones, over 80% seen once. This sample's time point: after dendritic cell vaccination, including at tumor progression/relapse. PBMC were collected before vaccination, two weeks after the third vaccination, and at progression.

This sequence was found in a human donor with glioblastoma. The chain is built from TRBV9 and TRBJ1-3; TRBD1 aligns across 7 bases. Sample: blood, taken after dendritic cell vaccination. For the CDR3, the DNA is TGTGCCAGCAGCGTAGAGGGGGCAGGTGGAAACACCATATATTTT. Its protein product is CASSVEGAGGNTIYF.